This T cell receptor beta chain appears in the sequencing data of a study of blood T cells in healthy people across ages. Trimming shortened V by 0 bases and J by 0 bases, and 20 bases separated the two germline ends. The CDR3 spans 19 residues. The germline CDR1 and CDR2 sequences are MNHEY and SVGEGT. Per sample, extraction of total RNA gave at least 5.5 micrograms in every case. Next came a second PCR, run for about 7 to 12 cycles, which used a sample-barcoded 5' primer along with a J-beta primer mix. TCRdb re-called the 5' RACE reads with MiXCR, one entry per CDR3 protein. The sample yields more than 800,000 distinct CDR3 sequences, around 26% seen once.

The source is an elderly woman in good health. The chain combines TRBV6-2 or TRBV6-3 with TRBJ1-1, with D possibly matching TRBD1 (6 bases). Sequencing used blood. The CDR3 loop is CASSYSFLDSGPMNTEAFF. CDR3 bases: TGTGCCAGCAGTTACTCGTTTCTGGACAGCGGGCCGATGAACACTGAAGCTTTCTTT.